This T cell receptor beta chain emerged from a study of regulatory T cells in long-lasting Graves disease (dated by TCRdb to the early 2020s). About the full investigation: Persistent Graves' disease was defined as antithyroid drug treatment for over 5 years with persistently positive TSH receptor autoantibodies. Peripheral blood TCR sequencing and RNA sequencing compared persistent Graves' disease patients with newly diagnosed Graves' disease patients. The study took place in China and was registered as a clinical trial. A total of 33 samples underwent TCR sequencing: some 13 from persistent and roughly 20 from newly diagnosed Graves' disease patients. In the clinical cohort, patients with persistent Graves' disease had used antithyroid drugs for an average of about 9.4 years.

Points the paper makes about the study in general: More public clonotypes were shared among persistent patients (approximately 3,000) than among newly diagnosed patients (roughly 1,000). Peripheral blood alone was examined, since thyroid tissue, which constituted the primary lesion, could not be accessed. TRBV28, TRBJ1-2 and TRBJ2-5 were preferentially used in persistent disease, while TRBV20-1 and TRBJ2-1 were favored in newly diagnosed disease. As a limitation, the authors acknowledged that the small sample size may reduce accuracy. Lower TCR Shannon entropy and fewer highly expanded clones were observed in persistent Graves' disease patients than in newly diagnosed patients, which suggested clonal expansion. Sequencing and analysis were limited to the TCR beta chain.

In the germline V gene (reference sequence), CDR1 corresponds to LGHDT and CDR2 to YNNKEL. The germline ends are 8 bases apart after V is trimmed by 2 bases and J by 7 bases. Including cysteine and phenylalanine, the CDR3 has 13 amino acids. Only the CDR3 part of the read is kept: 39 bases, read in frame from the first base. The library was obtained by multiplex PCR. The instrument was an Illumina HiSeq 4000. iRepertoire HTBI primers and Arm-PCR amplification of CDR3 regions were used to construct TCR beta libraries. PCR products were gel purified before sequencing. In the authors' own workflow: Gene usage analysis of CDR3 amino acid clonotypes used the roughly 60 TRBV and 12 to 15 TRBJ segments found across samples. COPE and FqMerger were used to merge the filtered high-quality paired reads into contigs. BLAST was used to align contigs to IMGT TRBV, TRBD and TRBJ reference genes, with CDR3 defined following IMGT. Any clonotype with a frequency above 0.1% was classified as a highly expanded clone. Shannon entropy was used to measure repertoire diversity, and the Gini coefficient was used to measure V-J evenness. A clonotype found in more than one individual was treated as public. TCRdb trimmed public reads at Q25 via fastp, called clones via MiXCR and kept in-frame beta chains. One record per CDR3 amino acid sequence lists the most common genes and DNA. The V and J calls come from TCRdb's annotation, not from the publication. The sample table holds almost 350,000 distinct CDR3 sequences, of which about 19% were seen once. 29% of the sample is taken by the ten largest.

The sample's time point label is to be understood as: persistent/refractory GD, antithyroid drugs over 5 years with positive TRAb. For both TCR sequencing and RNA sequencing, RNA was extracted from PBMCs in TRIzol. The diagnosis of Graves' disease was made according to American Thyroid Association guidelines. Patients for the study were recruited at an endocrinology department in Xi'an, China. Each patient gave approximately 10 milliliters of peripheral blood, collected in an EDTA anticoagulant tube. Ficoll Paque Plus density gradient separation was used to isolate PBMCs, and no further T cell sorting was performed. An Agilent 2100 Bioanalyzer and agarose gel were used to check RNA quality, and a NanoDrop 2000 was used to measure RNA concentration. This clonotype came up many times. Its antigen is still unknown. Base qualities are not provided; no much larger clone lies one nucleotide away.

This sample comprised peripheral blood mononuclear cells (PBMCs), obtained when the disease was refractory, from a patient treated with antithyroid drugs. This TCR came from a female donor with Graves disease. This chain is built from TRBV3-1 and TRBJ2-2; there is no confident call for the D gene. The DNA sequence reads TGTGCCAGCAGCCAATGGTCTAGCGGGGAGCTGTTTTTT. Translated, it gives CASSQWSSGELFF.